This T cell receptor (beta chain) was recorded in a study of shared clonotypes between healthy human individuals. For this clone: The antigen remains unidentified. Other DNA sequences in the sample encode the same CDR3.

At deep level, the assay was performed. Method: immunoSEQ multiplex PCR; TCRdb's copy keeps in-frame clones and lacks some. The table shows hundreds of thousands of clones, with around 74% occurring only once. Donors included only healthy HIV-negative adults lacking recent acute infections or vaccinations. Regarding the study as a whole: Sequencing depth was predicted to influence how clonotypes are shared among donors.

The V end lost 0 bases, the J end lost 4 bases, and 13 bases lay between the germline ends. Per germline, CDR1 MNHEY and CDR2 SVGAGI. The CDR3 contains 15 residues. Material: memory CD4+ T cells sorted from blood. Described subset: CD45RA-negative fraction. This receptor was obtained from a woman aged 25 to 39 in good health. This chain links TRBV6-5 with TRBJ2-7; D might be TRBD1 (5 bases). CDR3 DNA sequence: TGTGCCAGCAGTTACTCTGGAACAGGAGAGTACGAGCAGTACTTC. Its protein product is CASSYSGTGEYEQYF.